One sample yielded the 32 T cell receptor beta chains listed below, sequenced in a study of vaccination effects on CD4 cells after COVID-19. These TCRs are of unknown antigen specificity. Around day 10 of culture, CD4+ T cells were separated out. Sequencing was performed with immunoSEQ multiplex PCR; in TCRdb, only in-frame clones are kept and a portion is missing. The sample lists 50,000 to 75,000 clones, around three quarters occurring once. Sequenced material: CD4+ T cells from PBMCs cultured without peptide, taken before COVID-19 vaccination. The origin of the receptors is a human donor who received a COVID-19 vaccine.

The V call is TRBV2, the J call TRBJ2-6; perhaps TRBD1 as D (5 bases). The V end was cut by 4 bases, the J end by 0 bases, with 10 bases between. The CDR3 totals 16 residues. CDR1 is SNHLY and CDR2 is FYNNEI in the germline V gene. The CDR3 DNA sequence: TGTGCCAGCAGTGGGACAACTTACTCTGGGGCCAACGTCCTGACTTTC. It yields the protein CASSGTTYSGANVLTF. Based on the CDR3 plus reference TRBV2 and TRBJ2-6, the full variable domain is EPEVTQTPSHQVTQMGQEVILRCVPISNHLYFYWYRQILGQKVEFLVSFYNNEISEKSEIFDDQFSVERPDGSNFTLKIRSTKLEDSAMYFCASSGTTYSGANVLTFGAGSRLTVL.

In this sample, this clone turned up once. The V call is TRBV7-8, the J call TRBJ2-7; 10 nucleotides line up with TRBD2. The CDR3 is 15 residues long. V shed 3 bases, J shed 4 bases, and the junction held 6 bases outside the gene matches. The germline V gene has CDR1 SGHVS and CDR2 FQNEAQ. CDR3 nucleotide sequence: TGTGCCAGCAGCTTTCTAGCGGGGGATTTTTACGAGCAGTACGTC. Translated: CASSFLAGDFYEQYV.

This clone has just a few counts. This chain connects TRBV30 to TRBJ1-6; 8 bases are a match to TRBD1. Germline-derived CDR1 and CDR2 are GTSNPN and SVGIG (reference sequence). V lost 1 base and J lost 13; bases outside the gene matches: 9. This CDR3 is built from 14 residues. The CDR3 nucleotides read TGTGCCTGGAGTGACGGACAGGGCGCTTCCCCCCTCCACTTT. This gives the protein CAWSDGQGASPLHF.

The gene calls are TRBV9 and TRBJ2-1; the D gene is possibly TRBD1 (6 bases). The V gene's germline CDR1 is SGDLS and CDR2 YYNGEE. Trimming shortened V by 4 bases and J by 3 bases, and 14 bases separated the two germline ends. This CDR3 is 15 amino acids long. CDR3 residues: CASSPQGRLYNEQFF. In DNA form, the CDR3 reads TGTGCCAGCAGCCCCCAGGGGCGCCTCTACAATGAGCAGTTCTTC. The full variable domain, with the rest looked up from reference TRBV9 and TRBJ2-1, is DSGVTQTPKHLITATGQRVTLRCSPRSGDLSVYWYQQSLDQGLQFLIQYYNGEERAKGNILERFSAQQFPDLHSELNLSSLELGDSALYFCASSPQGRLYNEQFFGPGTRLTVL.

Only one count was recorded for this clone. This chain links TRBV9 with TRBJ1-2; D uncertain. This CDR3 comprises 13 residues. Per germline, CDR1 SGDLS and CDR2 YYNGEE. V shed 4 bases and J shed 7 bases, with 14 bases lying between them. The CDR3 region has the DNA TGTGCCAGCAGCCCCCGGGCGGGGTTTGGCTACACCTTC. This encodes CASSPRAGFGYTF.

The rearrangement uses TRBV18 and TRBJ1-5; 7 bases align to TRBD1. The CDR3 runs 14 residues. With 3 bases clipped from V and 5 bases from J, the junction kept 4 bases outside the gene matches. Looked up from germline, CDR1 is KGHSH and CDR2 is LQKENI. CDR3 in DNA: TGTGCCAGCTCACCGGGGGACAGCCATCAGCCCCAGCATTTT. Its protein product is CASSPGDSHQPQHF. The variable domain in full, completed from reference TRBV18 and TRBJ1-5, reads NAGVMQNPRHLVRRRGQEARLRCSPMKGHSHVYWYRQLPEEGLKFMVYLQKENIIDESGMPKERFSAEFPKEGPSILRIQQVVRGDSAAYFCASSPGDSHQPQHFGDGTRLSIL.

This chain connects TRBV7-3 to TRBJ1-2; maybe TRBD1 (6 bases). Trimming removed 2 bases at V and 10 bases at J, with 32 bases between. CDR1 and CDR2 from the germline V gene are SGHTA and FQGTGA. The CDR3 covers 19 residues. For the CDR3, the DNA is TGTGCCAGCAGCTTATACCCGGACAGTTCGGAAGGATTTCTTCGTTCCTACACCTTC. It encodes CASSLYPDSSEGFLRSYTF.

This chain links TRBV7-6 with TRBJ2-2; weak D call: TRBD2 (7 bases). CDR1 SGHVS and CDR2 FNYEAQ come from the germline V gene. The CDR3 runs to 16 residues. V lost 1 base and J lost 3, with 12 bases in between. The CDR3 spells CASSLVGGLDTGELFF. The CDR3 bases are TGTGCCAGCAGCTTAGTGGGGGGGCTGGACACCGGGGAGCTGTTTTTT.

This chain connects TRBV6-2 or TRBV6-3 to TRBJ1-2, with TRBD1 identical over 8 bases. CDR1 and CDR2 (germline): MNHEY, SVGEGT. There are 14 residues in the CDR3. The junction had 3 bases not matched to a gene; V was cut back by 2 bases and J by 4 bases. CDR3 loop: CASSYGQGVYGYTF. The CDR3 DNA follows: TGTGCCAGCAGTTACGGACAGGGCGTCTATGGCTACACCTTC.

The DNA for the CDR3 is TGCGCCAGCAGCTCCGGACGGGACTCTGGGGCCAACGTCCTGACTTTC. It encodes CASSSGRDSGANVLTF. The genes are TRBV5-1 and TRBJ2-6, with a possible D match to TRBD2 (5 bases). Germline CDR1 SGHRS, CDR2 YFSETQ. V lost 3 bases to trimming and J lost 0 bases, with 10 bases between them. This CDR3 is built from 16 residues.

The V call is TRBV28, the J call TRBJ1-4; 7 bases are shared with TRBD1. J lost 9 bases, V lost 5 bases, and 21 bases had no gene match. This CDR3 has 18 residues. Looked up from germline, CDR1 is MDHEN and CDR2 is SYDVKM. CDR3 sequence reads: CASSPPPGQPTPHKKLFF. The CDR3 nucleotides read TGTGCCAGCAGTCCCCCTCCGGGACAGCCGACACCTCACAAAAAACTGTTTTTT.

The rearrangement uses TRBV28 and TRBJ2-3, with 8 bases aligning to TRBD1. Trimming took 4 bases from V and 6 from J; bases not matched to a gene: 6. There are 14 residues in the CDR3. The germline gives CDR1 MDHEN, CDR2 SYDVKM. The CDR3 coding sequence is TGTGCCAGCAGTTCAGGGGGCTCGATGGATACGCAGTATTTT. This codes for CASSSGGSMDTQYF.

CDR3 sequence: CASSPSGLAGELAKNIQYF. The CDR3 nucleotides read TGTGCCAGCAGCCCTTCGGGACTAGCGGGGGAGCTAGCCAAAAACATTCAGTACTTC. The chain carries TRBV7-2 and TRBJ2-4, with 14 bases lining up with TRBD2. The CDR3 consists of 19 residues. Germline assignment: CDR1 SGHTA and CDR2 FQGNSA. The J segment lost 0 bases and the V segment lost 5 bases, leaving 9 bases of the junction unmatched.

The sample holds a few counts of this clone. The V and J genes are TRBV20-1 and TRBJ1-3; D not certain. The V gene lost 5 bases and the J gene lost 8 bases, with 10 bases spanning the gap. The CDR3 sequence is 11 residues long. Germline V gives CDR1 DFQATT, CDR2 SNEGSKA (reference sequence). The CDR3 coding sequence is TGCAGTGCTCCTTGGTTGGACACCATATATTTT. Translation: CSAPWLDTIYF.

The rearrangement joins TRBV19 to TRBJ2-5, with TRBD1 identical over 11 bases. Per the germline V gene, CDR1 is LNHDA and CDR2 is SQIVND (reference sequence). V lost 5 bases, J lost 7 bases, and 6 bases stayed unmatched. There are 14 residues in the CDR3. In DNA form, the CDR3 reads TGTGCCAGTAGTGGGACAGGGGGTTACGCGACCCAGTACTTC. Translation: CASSGTGGYATQYF.

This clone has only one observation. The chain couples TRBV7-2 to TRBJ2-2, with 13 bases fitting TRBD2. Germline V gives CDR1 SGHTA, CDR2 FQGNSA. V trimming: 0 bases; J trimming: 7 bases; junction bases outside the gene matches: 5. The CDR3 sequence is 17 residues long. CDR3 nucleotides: TGTGCCAGCAGCTTAGCGGGACTAGCGGGGCCCCTCGGGGAGCTGTTTTTT. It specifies CASSLAGLAGPLGELFF.

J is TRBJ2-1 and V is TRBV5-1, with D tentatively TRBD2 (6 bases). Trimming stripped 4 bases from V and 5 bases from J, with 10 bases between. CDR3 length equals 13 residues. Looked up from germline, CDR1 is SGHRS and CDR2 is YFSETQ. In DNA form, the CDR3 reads TGCGCCAGCAGCCCGGGACTGAACAATGAGCAGTTCTTC. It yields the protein CASSPGLNNEQFF. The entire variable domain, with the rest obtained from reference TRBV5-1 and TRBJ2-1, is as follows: KAGVTQTPRYLIKTRGQQVTLSCSPISGHRSVSWYQQTPGQGLQFLFEYFSETQRNKGNFPGRFSGRQFSNSRSEMNVSTLELGDSALYLCASSPGLNNEQFFGPGTRLTVL.

The chain's CDR3 is CASSFEGARGGHGYTF. CDR3 nucleotide sequence: TGTGCCAGCAGCTTTGAGGGGGCTAGGGGGGGACATGGCTACACCTTC. The chain links TRBV7-8 to TRBJ1-2; 7 nucleotides match TRBD1. There are 16 residues in the CDR3. Germline CDR1 reads SGHVS; CDR2 reads FQNEAQ. V dropped 3 bases and J dropped 6; count of bases not matched to a gene: 13.

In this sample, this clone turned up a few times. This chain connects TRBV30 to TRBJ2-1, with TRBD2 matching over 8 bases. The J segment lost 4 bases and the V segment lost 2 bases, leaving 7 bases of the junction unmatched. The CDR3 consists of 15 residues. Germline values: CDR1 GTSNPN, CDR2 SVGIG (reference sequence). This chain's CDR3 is CAWSRGGTLYNEQFF. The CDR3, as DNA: TGTGCCTGGAGTCGCGGGGGGACTCTGTACAATGAGCAGTTCTTC.

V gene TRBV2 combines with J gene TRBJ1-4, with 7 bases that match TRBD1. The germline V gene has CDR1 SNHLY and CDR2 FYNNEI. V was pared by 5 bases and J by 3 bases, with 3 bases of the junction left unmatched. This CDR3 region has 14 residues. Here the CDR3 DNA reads TGTGCCAGCAGTCCGGGACAGCCTAATGAAAAACTGTTTTTT. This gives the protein CASSPGQPNEKLFF.

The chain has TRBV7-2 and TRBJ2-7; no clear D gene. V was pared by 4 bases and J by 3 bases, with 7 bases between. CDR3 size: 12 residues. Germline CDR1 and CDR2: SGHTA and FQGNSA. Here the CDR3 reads CASSYDGYEQYV. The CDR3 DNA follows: TGTGCCAGCAGCTACGACGGCTACGAGCAGTACGTC.

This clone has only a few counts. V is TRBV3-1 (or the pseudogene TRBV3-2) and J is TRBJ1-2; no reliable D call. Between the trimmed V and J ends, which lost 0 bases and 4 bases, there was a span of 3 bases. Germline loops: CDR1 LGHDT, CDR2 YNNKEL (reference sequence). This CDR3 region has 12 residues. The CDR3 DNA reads TGTGCCAGCAGCCAAGACCGCTATGGCTACACCTTC. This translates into CASSQDRYGYTF.

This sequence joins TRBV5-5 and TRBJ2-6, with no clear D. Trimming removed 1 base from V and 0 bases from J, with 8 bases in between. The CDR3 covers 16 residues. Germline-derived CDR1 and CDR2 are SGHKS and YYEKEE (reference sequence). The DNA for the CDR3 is TGTGCCAGCAGCTTGATTCAGAGCTCTGGGGCCAACGTCCTGACTTTC. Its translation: CASSLIQSSGANVLTF.

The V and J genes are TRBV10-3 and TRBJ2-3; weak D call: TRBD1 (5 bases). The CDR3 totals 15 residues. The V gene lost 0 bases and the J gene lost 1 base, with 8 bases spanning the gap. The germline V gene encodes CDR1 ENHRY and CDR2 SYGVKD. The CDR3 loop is CAISESEGGTDTQYF. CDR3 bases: TGTGCCATCAGTGAGTCGGAAGGGGGCACAGATACGCAGTATTTT.

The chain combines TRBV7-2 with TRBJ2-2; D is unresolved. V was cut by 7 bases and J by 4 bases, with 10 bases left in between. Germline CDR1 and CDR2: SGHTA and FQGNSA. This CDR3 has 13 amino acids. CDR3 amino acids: CASIQWGTGELFF. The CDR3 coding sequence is TGTGCCAGCATCCAATGGGGCACCGGGGAGCTGTTTTTT. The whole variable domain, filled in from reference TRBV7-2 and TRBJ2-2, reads GAGVSQSPSNKVTEKGKDVELRCDPISGHTALYWYRQSLGQGLEFLIYFQGNSAPDKSGLPSDRFSAERTGGSVSTLTIQRTQQEDSAVYLCASIQWGTGELFFGEGSRLTVL.

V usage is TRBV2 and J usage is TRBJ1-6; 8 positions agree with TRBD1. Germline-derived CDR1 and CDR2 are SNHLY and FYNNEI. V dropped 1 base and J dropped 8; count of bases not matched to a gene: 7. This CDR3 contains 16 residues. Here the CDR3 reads CASSEVGTGGYSPLHF. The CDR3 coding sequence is TGTGCCAGCAGTGAAGTAGGGACAGGAGGCTATTCACCCCTCCACTTT.

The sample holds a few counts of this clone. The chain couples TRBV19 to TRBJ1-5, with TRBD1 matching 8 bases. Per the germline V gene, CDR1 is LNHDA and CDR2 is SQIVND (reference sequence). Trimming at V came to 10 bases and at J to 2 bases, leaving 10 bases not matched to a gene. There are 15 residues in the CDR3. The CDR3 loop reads CATARTGQGNQPQHF. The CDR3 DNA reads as TGTGCCACCGCCCGGACAGGGCAGGGCAATCAGCCCCAGCATTTT.

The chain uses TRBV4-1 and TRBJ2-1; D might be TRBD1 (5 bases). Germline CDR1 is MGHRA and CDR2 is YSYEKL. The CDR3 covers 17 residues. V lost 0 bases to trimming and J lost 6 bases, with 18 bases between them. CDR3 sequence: CASSQDFGAHRLNEQFF. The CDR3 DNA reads TGCGCCAGCAGCCAAGATTTTGGGGCACACCGACTCAATGAGCAGTTCTTC.

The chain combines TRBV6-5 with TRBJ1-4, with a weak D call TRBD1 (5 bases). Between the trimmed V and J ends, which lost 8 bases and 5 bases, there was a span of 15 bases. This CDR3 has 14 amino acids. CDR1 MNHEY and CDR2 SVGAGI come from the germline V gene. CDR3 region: CASRVWGGNEKLFF. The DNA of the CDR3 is TGTGCCAGCCGCGTCTGGGGCGGGAATGAAAAACTGTTTTTT.

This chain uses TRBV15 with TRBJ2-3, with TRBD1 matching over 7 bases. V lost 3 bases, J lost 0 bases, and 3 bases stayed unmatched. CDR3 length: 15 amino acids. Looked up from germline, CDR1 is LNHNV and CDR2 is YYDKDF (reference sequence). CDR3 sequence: CATSRGQPSTDTQYF. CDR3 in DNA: TGTGCCACCAGCAGGGGACAGCCTAGCACAGATACGCAGTATTTT.

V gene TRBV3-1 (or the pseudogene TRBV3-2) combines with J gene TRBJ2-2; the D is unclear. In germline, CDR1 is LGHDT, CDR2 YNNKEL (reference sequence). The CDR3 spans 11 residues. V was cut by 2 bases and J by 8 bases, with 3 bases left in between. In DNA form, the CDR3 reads TGTGCCAGCAGCCAACGGGGGGAGCTGTTTTTT. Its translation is CASSQRGELFF.

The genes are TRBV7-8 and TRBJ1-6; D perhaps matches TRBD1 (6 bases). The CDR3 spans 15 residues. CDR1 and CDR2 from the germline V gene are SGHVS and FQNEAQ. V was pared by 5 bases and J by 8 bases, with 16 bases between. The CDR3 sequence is CASSLTDSVHSPLHF. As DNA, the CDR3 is TGTGCCAGCAGCCTAACGGACAGCGTGCATTCACCCCTCCACTTT. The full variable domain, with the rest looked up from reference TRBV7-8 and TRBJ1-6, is GAGVSQSPRYKVAKRGQDVALRCDPISGHVSLFWYQQALGQGPEFLTYFQNEAQLDKSGLPSDRFFAERPEGSVSTLKIQRTQQEDSAVYLCASSLTDSVHSPLHFGNGTRLTVT.